Presented here are 18 T cell receptor beta chains from one specimen sequenced in a study of shared clonotypes between healthy human individuals. Using immunoSEQ multiplex PCR, the repertoire was profiled, and TCRdb retains in-frame clones only, with some absent. The repertoire holds 1.5 million to 1.9 million clones, with around 98% as singletons. The sample was naive CD4+ T cells sorted from blood. Subset: CD45RA+ positively selected. Receptor source: a man aged 25-45 years in good health.

V gene TRBV4-1 combines with J gene TRBJ2-2; TRBD2 is a possible D gene (6 bases). The germline gives CDR1 MGHRA, CDR2 YSYEKL. With 3 bases removed from V and 4 bases from J, the gap between germline ends came to 21 bases. This CDR3 is 18 amino acids long. Written as DNA, the CDR3 is TGCGCCAGCAGCCACCCCTCCTGGGGGAGGAGTCTCACCGGGGAGCTGTTTTTT. This codes for CASSHPSWGRSLTGELFF.

The chain couples TRBV28 to TRBJ2-4, with D uncertain. Germline loops: CDR1 MDHEN, CDR2 SYDVKM. V lost 2 bases and J 0 bases, leaving 8 bases between the germline ends. There are 15 residues in the CDR3. DNA for the CDR3: TGTGCCAGCAGTTTAAATGGCCAAGCCAAAAACATTCAGTACTTC. This sequence encodes CASSLNGQAKNIQYF.

The V gene is TRBV2, the J gene TRBJ2-7, with TRBD1 matching over 9 bases. The germline V gene encodes CDR1 SNHLY and CDR2 FYNNEI. Losses at the gene ends were 7 bases for V and 2 bases for J; bases not matched to a gene: 6. The CDR3 contains 14 residues. CDR3 residues: CASKRDREAYEQYF. As DNA, the CDR3 is TGTGCCAGCAAACGGGACAGGGAAGCCTACGAGCAGTACTTC. The full variable domain, its missing parts supplied by reference TRBV2 and TRBJ2-7, is EPEVTQTPSHQVTQMGQEVILRCVPISNHLYFYWYRQILGQKVEFLVSFYNNEISEKSEIFDDQFSVERPDGSNFTLKIRSTKLEDSAMYFCASKRDREAYEQYFGPGTRLTVT.

The count of this clone is one. Distinct nucleotide sequences in the sample also encode this CDR3. This chain uses TRBV5-1 with TRBJ2-7; D is undetermined. With 0 bases removed from V and 2 bases from J, the gap between germline ends came to 9 bases. Germline V gene sequence: CDR1 SGHRS, CDR2 YFSETQ. The length of the CDR3 is 14 residues. The CDR3 is CASSLAWGTYEQYF. DNA for the CDR3: TGCGCCAGCAGCTTGGCCTGGGGTACCTACGAGCAGTACTTC.

The chain uses TRBV19 and TRBJ2-1; D might be TRBD2 (6 bases). The CDR3 runs 16 residues. The V end was cut by 8 bases, the J end by 0 bases, with 17 bases between. The germline gives CDR1 LNHDA, CDR2 SQIVND (reference sequence). CDR3 loop: CASARAGPHSYNEQFF. Here the CDR3 DNA reads TGTGCCAGTGCCCGGGCGGGACCGCACTCCTACAATGAGCAGTTCTTC.

This chain links TRBV18 with TRBJ2-1, with TRBD2 matching 13 bases. CDR1 and CDR2 (germline): KGHSH, LQKENI. CDR3 length: 16 residues. V trimming: 6 bases; J trimming: 4 bases; junction bases outside the gene matches: 6. Here the CDR3 reads CASSRGTSGTYNEQFF. For the CDR3, the DNA is TGTGCCAGCTCCCGAGGGACTAGCGGGACTTACAATGAGCAGTTCTTC.

The chain couples TRBV30 to TRBJ1-2, with D tentatively TRBD1 (5 bases). Germline V gene data show CDR1 as GTSNPN and CDR2 as SVGIG (reference sequence). V was cut by 3 bases and J by 0 bases, with 11 bases left in between. The CDR3 is made up of 14 amino acids. CDR3 loop: CAWSSGSTNYGYTF. The CDR3 DNA follows: TGTGCCTGGAGCTCAGGGTCAACTAACTATGGCTACACCTTC. The whole variable domain, remainder taken from reference TRBV30 and TRBJ1-2, is SQTIHQWPATLVQPVGSPLSLECTVEGTSNPNLYWYRQAAGRGLQLLFYSVGIGQISSEVPQNLSASRPQDRQFILSSKKLLLSDSGFYLCAWSSGSTNYGYTFGSGTRLTVV.

This chain joins TRBV5-1 and TRBJ1-1; D perhaps matches TRBD1 (6 bases). The V gene lost 7 bases and the J gene lost 0 bases, with 19 bases spanning the gap. This CDR3 region has 16 residues. The germline V gene has CDR1 SGHRS and CDR2 YFSETQ. CDR3 protein: CASQTGHGGVNTEAFF. Here the CDR3 DNA reads TGCGCCAGCCAAACAGGGCATGGGGGTGTGAACACTGAAGCTTTCTTT.

The chain couples TRBV11-2 to TRBJ2-5; 10 bases are shared with TRBD1. From germline, CDR1 is SGHAT and CDR2 FQNNGV. The CDR3 is 15 residues long. The ends lost 5 bases at V and 3 bases at J; junction bases unmatched: 6. The CDR3 coding sequence is TGTGCCAGCAGCCCCGACAGGGGGCCGAAAGAGACCCAGTACTTC. Residues: CASSPDRGPKETQYF.

Notes on this clone: Other DNA sequences of this sample code for an identical CDR3. V usage is TRBV30 and J usage is TRBJ2-7, with TRBD2 matching over 9 bases. V trimming: 4 bases; J trimming: 4 bases; junction bases outside the gene matches: 2. The V gene's germline CDR1 is GTSNPN and CDR2 SVGIG (reference sequence). CDR3 length: 12 amino acids. In DNA form, the CDR3 reads TGTGCCTGGACTAGCGGGGTGTACGAGCAGTACTTC. It codes for CAWTSGVYEQYF.

The V call is TRBV7-2, the J call TRBJ2-3; possible D gene TRBD2, 5 bases. CDR1 and CDR2 (germline): SGHTA, FQGNSA. The CDR3 is made up of 12 amino acids. V lost 3 bases and J lost 6, with 7 bases in between. The CDR3 nucleotides read TGTGCCAGCAGCTTCACTAGGGATACGCAGTATTTT. Translation: CASSFTRDTQYF.

CDR3 region: CSVYRGISSGANVLTF. The CDR3 coding sequence is TGCAGCGTTTACCGGGGTATTAGCTCTGGGGCCAACGTCCTGACTTTC. The chain combines TRBV29-1 with TRBJ2-6; D possibly corresponds to TRBD2 (5 bases). V was trimmed by 5 bases and J by 0 bases, leaving 14 bases between them. CDR3 length equals 16 residues. The germline gives CDR1 SQVTM, CDR2 ANQGSEA.

The chain has TRBV27 and TRBJ2-2; D remains ambiguous. The germline gives CDR1 MNHEY, CDR2 SMNVEV (reference sequence). The CDR3 has 14 residues. The V end was cut by 5 bases, the J end by 3 bases, with 10 bases between. For the CDR3, the DNA is TGTGCCAGCAGTCCCAACGAGTACACCGGGGAGCTGTTTTTT. Its protein product is CASSPNEYTGELFF.

V usage is TRBV9 and J usage is TRBJ2-7, with D unclear. Germline lookup yields CDR1 SGDLS and CDR2 YYNGEE. V shed 3 bases and J shed 6 bases, with 4 bases lying between them. There are 10 residues in the CDR3. The CDR3 region has the DNA TGTGCCAGCAGCGGAAGCGAGCAGTACTTC. It specifies CASSGSEQYF. The full variable domain, with the rest looked up from reference TRBV9 and TRBJ2-7, is DSGVTQTPKHLITATGQRVTLRCSPRSGDLSVYWYQQSLDQGLQFLIQYYNGEERAKGNILERFSAQQFPDLHSELNLSSLELGDSALYFCASSGSEQYFGPGTRLTVT.

CDR3 sequence reads: CASSASTGPDTQYF. Here the CDR3 DNA reads TGTGCCAGCAGCGCCTCGACAGGTCCAGATACGCAGTATTTT. The chain is built from TRBV11-2 and TRBJ2-3; D may be TRBD1 (6 bases). Germline lookup yields CDR1 SGHAT and CDR2 FQNNGV. The V end lost 5 bases, the J end lost 4 bases, and 13 bases lay between the germline ends. This CDR3 spans 14 amino acids.

The chain joins TRBV11-2 to TRBJ1-2; D gene uncertain. V was clipped by 1 base and J by 0 bases, with 12 bases between them. The CDR3 contains 16 residues. Germline assignment: CDR1 SGHAT and CDR2 FQNNGV. CDR3 coding DNA: TGTGCCAGCAGCTTAGTCAGCCCTGGAGCTAACTATGGCTACACCTTC. The encoded protein is CASSLVSPGANYGYTF.

V is TRBV28 and J is TRBJ2-7, with TRBD2 as a possible D gene (6 bases). V was cut by 10 bases and J by 0 bases, with 16 bases left in between. CDR1 and CDR2 (germline): MDHEN, SYDVKM. The CDR3 extends over 14 amino acids. The CDR3 protein is CATKVGGTSYEQYF. CDR3 nucleotides: TGTGCCACAAAGGTAGGAGGGACCTCCTACGAGCAGTACTTC.

The genes are TRBV5-1 and TRBJ2-7, with 7 bases matching TRBD1. CDR3 size: 14 residues. Germline V gives CDR1 SGHRS, CDR2 YFSETQ. V was pared by 4 bases and J by 2 bases, with 6 bases of the junction left unmatched. CDR3 region: CASSPGTVPYEQYF. CDR3 in DNA: TGCGCCAGCAGCCCCGGGACAGTCCCCTACGAGCAGTACTTC.